This record covers a single T cell receptor beta chain. The antigen is not known. The data are from a study of cytomegalovirus exposure and HLA in healthy donors. Study-wide findings and caveats: When the data were analyzed later, several of the most significant clusters appeared to be linked to common viral pathogens. The authors listed 180 or so TCR beta chains as cytomegalovirus-associated. In an earlier analysis, in 540 or so donors, most V segments appeared productive either ~87% or ~30% of the time.

The PCR was carried out with 60 Vbeta primers and 13 Jbeta primers. The repertoire was sequenced with immunoSEQ multiplex PCR; TCRdb's copy has only in-frame clones and lacks some. The sample has about 98,000 clones, about 76% seen once; the top ten hold 6.5% to 8.5%. The V gene's germline CDR1 is MNHNY and CDR2 SVGAGI (reference sequence). Trimming took 5 bases from V and 5 from J, leaving 11 bases between them. This CDR3 spans 13 amino acids. The chain recombines TRBV6-6 with TRBJ2-3; D perhaps matches TRBD1 (5 bases). The source is a human donor in good health. The sequenced material came from PBMCs. The CDR3 nucleotides are TGTGCCAGCAGTCGAGACACAGGAGATACGCAGTATTTT. This sequence encodes CASSRDTGDTQYF.